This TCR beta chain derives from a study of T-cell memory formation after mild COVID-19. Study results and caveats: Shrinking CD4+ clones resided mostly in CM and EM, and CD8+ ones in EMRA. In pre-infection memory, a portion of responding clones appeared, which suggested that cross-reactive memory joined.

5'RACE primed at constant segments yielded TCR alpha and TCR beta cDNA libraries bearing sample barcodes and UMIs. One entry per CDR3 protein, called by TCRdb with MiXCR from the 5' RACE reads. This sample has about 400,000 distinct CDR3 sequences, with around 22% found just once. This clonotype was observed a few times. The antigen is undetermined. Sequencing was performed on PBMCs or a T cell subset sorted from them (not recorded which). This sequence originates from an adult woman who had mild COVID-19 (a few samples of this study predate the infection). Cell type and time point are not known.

CDR3 DNA: TGCAGTGCTAGAGAGGTCTGGGGTGTAAGTGGCTACACCTTC. Residues: CSAREVWGVSGYTF. The chain couples TRBV20-1 to TRBJ1-2; the D is unclear. This CDR3 has 14 residues. V shed 0 bases and J shed 7 bases, with 15 bases lying between them. Germline V CDR1 and CDR2: DFQATT, SNEGSKA (reference sequence).